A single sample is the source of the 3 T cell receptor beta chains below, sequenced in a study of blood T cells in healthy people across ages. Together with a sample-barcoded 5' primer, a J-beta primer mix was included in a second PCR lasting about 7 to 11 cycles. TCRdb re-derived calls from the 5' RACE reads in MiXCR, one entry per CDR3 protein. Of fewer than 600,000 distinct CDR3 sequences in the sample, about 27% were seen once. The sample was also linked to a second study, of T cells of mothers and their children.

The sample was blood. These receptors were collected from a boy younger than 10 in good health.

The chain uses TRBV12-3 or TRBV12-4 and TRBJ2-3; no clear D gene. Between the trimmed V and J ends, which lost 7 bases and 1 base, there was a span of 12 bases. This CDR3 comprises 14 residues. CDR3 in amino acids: CASTARLGTDTQYF. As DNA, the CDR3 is TGTGCCAGCACTGCAAGACTGGGCACAGATACGCAGTATTTT.

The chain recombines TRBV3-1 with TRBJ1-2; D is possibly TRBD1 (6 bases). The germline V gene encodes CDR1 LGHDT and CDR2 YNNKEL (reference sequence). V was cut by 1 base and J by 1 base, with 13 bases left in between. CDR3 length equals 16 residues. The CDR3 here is CASSQGGTLNNYGYTF. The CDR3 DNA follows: TGTGCCAGCAGCCAAGGCGGGACACTGAATAACTATGGCTACACCTTC.

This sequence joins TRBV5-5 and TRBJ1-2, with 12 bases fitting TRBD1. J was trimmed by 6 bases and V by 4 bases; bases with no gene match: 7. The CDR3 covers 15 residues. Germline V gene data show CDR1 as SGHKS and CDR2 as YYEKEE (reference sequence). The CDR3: CASSPWGQGANGYTF. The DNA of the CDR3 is TGTGCCAGCAGCCCTTGGGGACAGGGGGCTAATGGCTACACCTTC.